The 17 T cell receptor beta chains given below trace back to one sample, sequenced in a study of T cell responses to AZD1222 COVID-19 vaccine. Sequenced by immunoSEQ multiplex PCR; TCRdb stores in-frame clones only, minus some. The sample consists of 110,000 to 150,000 clones, 90% of them appearing once. The specimen comprised peripheral blood, sampled on day 0 of AZD1222 vaccination. These receptors came from an adult in good health.

V is TRBV11-2 and J is TRBJ2-3; 9 positions match TRBD2. V dropped 2 bases and J dropped 3; count of bases not matched to a gene: 3. CDR3 length equals 15 residues. CDR1 is SGHAT, CDR2 FQNNGV, per germline. The CDR3 DNA reads TGTGCCAGCAGCTTAAGTCTAGCGGGGACAGATACGCAGTATTTT. This gives the protein CASSLSLAGTDTQYF.

The V call is TRBV13, the J call TRBJ2-7; D is possibly TRBD2 (5 bases). Germline V lookup: CDR1 PRHDT, CDR2 FYEKMQ (reference sequence). The CDR3 runs 15 residues. The ends were cut back, 5 bases at V and 0 bases at J, with 14 bases in the middle. The CDR3 bases are TGTGCCAGCAGCCACCCTAACGGGAACTCCTACGAGCAGTACTTC. Translated, it gives CASSHPNGNSYEQYF.

This chain uses TRBV18 with TRBJ2-7, with unresolved D. There are 13 residues in the CDR3. Germline V gene data show CDR1 as KGHSH and CDR2 as LQKENI. V lost 2 bases to trimming and J lost 4 bases, with 9 bases between them. CDR3 nucleotide sequence: TGTGCCAGCTCACCAAGAGAGACTTACGAGCAGTACTTC. Encoded protein: CASSPRETYEQYF.

V and J are TRBV6-5 and TRBJ1-2; 8 nucleotides align to TRBD1. Germline V gene lookup returns CDR1 MNHEY and CDR2 SVGAGI. Germline trimming cut 2 bases from V and 6 bases from J; bases unmatched to any gene: 11. CDR3 size: 16 residues. CDR3 bases: TGTGCCAGCAGTTACACCGCCGGGACAGGATCTAATGGCTACACCTTC. This sequence encodes CASSYTAGTGSNGYTF.

V and J are TRBV12-3 or TRBV12-4 and TRBJ2-1; either TRBD1 or TRBD2 may supply D (5 bases each). Trimming shortened V by 6 bases and J by 8 bases, and 14 bases separated the two germline ends. The CDR3 totals 13 residues. In DNA form, the CDR3 reads TGTGCCAGCAGGGGACCACTTTACTATGAGCAGTTCTTC. This codes for CASRGPLYYEQFF.

J is TRBJ2-7 and V is TRBV12-3 or TRBV12-4; D not resolved. The CDR3 contains 10 residues. V was shortened by 8 bases and J by 2 bases, with 4 bases between the two germline ends. CDR3 DNA sequence: TGTGCCAGCGCCACCTACGAGCAGTACTTC. Translating gives CASATYEQYF.

The V and J genes are TRBV12-1 and TRBJ1-1. TRBV12-1 is shown as a pseudogene. This CDR3 has 18 residues. The CDR3 sequence: CASSFAFGVEPMNTEAFF. CDR3 DNA sequence: TGTGCCAGCAGCTTTGCGTTCGGGGTTGAGCCAATGAACACTGAAGCTTTCTTT.

V and J are TRBV27 and TRBJ2-7, with D hard to call. The germline V gene has CDR1 MNHEY and CDR2 SMNVEV (reference sequence). V was trimmed by 5 bases and J by 3 bases, leaving 17 bases between them. This CDR3 comprises 15 residues. This chain's CDR3 is CASSINSQPFYEQYF. DNA of the CDR3: TGTGCCAGCAGTATAAACAGCCAGCCTTTCTACGAGCAGTACTTC.

This chain connects TRBV7-2 to TRBJ1-3; possible D gene TRBD1, 5 bases. Germline loops: CDR1 SGHTA, CDR2 FQGNSA. V was cut by 4 bases and J by 8 bases, with 9 bases left in between. CDR3 size: 12 residues. As DNA, the CDR3 is TGTGCCAGCAGCTCGGGGGAGGACACCATATATTTT. Translating it yields CASSSGEDTIYF.

The rearrangement uses TRBV15 and TRBJ1-2, with D perhaps matching TRBD1 (5 bases). The germline CDR1 and CDR2 sequences are LNHNV and YYDKDF (reference sequence). The CDR3 runs 14 residues. The germline V and J ends were trimmed by 0 bases and 7 bases, with 12 bases remaining between them. As DNA, the CDR3 is TGTGCCACCAGCAGAGATGCCAGGGTGGGTGGCTACACCTTC. It yields the protein CATSRDARVGGYTF.

The chain combines TRBV5-6 with TRBJ2-5; D may be TRBD1 (5 bases). The CDR3 totals 12 residues. In germline, CDR1 is SGHDT, CDR2 YYEEEE. V lost 1 base and J lost 7, with 8 bases in between. In nucleotides, the CDR3 is TGTGCCAGCAGCTTGCCCCAGGGGACCCAGTACTTC. It specifies CASSLPQGTQYF.

The rearrangement uses TRBV6-6 and TRBJ2-3, with TRBD1 matching over 11 bases. CDR1 MNHNY and CDR2 SVGAGI come from the germline V gene (reference sequence). The CDR3 covers 15 residues. Trimming cost V 7 bases and J 3 bases; bases outside gene matches: 6. Here the CDR3 DNA reads TGTGCCAGCACACAAGGACAGGGGGCTACAGATACGCAGTATTTT. This codes for CASTQGQGATDTQYF.

The rearrangement uses TRBV10-3 and TRBJ2-7, with 9 bases matching TRBD1. Germline loops: CDR1 ENHRY, CDR2 SYGVKD. Trimming removed 3 bases from V and 4 bases from J; junction bases left unmatched: 7. CDR3 length: 15 residues. CDR3 loop: CAISDKTGGGYEQYF. The CDR3 nucleotides are TGTGCCATCAGTGACAAGACAGGGGGAGGGTACGAGCAGTACTTC.

This sequence joins TRBV15 and TRBJ2-7; possible D gene TRBD2, 7 bases. The CDR3 is made up of 15 amino acids. Germline CDR1 is LNHNV and CDR2 is YYDKDF (reference sequence). V was trimmed by 1 base and J by 2 bases, leaving 12 bases between them. In DNA, the CDR3 is TGTGCCACCAGCAGAGGGGGGCGGGAGACCTACGAGCAGTACTTC. As protein: CATSRGGRETYEQYF. Combining the CDR3 with reference TRBV15 and TRBJ2-7 gives the whole variable domain DAMVIQNPRYQVTQFGKPVTLSCSQTLNHNVMYWYQQKSSQAPKLLFHYYDKDFNNEADTPDNFQSRRPNTSFCFLDIRSPGLGDTAMYLCATSRGGRETYEQYFGPGTRLTVT.

This sequence joins TRBV19 and TRBJ1-2; D is unclear. V was trimmed by 3 bases and J by 4 bases, leaving 15 bases between them. The CDR3 loop spans 15 amino acids. Per germline, CDR1 LNHDA and CDR2 SQIVND (reference sequence). CDR3 residues: CASSIPLGLLYGYTF. The CDR3 DNA sequence: TGTGCCAGTAGTATCCCTCTGGGCCTCCTCTATGGCTACACCTTC.

The rearrangement uses TRBV7-2 and TRBJ1-1; D is possibly TRBD1 (5 bases). The CDR3 totals 15 residues. Trimming shortened V by 5 bases and J by 1 base, and 14 bases separated the two germline ends. Germline CDR1 is SGHTA and CDR2 is FQGNSA. CDR3 sequence reads: CASSTGRTTNTEAFF. Written as DNA, the CDR3 is TGTGCCAGCAGCACCGGACGGACAACGAACACTGAAGCTTTCTTT.

V and J are TRBV4-1 and TRBJ2-5, with 9 bases that match TRBD2. CDR3 length equals 16 residues. In germline, CDR1 is MGHRA, CDR2 YSYEKL. Trimming cost V 4 bases and J 2 bases; bases outside gene matches: 8. The CDR3 spells CASSPVRAGGQETQYF. CDR3 in DNA: TGCGCCAGCAGCCCCGTCCGAGCGGGGGGACAAGAGACCCAGTACTTC.